A selection of T cell receptor beta chains follows, all from one sample in a study of blood T cell repertoires in COVID-19. Data came from immunoSEQ multiplex PCR; TCRdb stores just in-frame clones and leaves some out. This table holds some 350,000 clones, 70% to 90% found once. The sample comprised peripheral blood. Every receptor here comes from a woman aged 30 to 39 with COVID-19, enrolled during active disease. Each CDR3 is given with its conserved first and last residue. A D gene is named only where the DNA matches it firmly. Some rows mark clone size as missing; the rest say once, few, many or name a class of expanded clone.

D gene	clone size	V gene	J gene	CDR3 protein	CDR3 DNA
-	-	TRBV7-6	TRBJ1-4	CASSAGQINEKLFF	TGTGCCAGCAGCGCCGGACAGATAAATGAAAAACTGTTTTTT
TRBD2	-	TRBV11-2	TRBJ2-5	CASSSIRRGLAGVQETQYF	TGTGCCAGCAGCTCCATCAGACGCGGACTAGCGGGGGTTCAAGAGACCCAGTACTTC
-	-	TRBV6-5	TRBJ1-1	CASSRTVNTEAFF	TGTGCCAGCAGTCGGACAGTGAACACTGAAGCTTTCTTT
-	-	TRBV11-3	TRBJ1-4	CASSSSNEKLFF	TGTGCCAGCAGCTCTTCTAATGAAAAACTGTTTTTT
-	-	TRBV28	TRBJ2-3	CASRPGGPSTDTQYF	TGTGCCAGCAGACCAGGGGGGCCTAGCACAGATACGCAGTATTTT
TRBD2	-	TRBV5-5	TRBJ2-2	CASRYGLAGVGELFF	TGTGCCAGCAGATACGGACTAGCGGGAGTAGGGGAGCTGTTTTTT
TRBD1	once	TRBV7-9	TRBJ1-1	CASSSTGRTEAFF	TGTGCCAGCTCATCGACAGGGCGGACTGAAGCTTTCTTT
TRBD1	-	TRBV30	TRBJ2-4	CAWSGTGGENIQYF	TGTGCCTGGTCCGGGACAGGGGGCGAAAACATTCAGTACTTC
TRBD2	-	TRBV19	TRBJ2-3	CASSIVAGGLTDTQYF	TGTGCCAGTAGTATCGTAGCGGGGGGACTCACAGATACGCAGTATTTT
-	-	TRBV1	TRBJ2-5	CTSSQVPSPKETQYF	TGCACCAGCAGCCAAGTACCGTCCCCTAAAGAGACCCAGTACTTC
-	-	TRBV3-1/TRBV3-2	TRBJ1-1	CASSQVAGRTEAFF	TGTGCCAGCAGCCAAGTGGCCGGGAGAACTGAAGCTTTCTTT
TRBD2	-	TRBV7-6	TRBJ2-5	CASSPRGGAGTQYF	TGTGCCAGCAGCCCACGGGGGGGCGCGGGGACCCAGTACTTC
-	-	TRBV19	TRBJ1-1	CASSRGRLRKNTEAFF	TGTGCCAGTAGTAGAGGGAGGCTCAGGAAGAACACTGAAGCTTTCTTT
-	-	TRBV5-6	TRBJ1-4	CASSPTASTNEKLFF	TGTGCCAGCAGCCCCACTGCCTCAACTAATGAAAAACTGTTTTTT
-	-	TRBV2	TRBJ1-2	CASSPQGVHGDGYTF	TGTGCCAGCAGCCCCCAAGGGGTACACGGAGACGGCTACACCTTC
-	-	TRBV24-1	TRBJ2-6	CATSDLPLSSGANVLTF	TGTGCCACCAGTGATTTGCCCCTCTCCTCTGGGGCCAACGTCCTGACTTTC
TRBD2	-	TRBV5-1	TRBJ2-1	CASSDGTSVTAEQFF	TGCGCCAGCAGCGACGGGACTAGCGTAACGGCTGAGCAGTTCTTC
-	-	TRBV28	TRBJ1-1	CASSDTGTRGPF	TGTGCCAGCAGTGACACCGGGACAAGGGGACCTTTT
-	-	TRBV3-1/TRBV3-2	TRBJ1-1	CASSQVWGGTEAFF	TGTGCCAGCAGCCAAGTGTGGGGGGGGACTGAAGCTTTCTTT
-	-	TRBV19	TRBJ1-6	CASSIGAGKNSPLHF	TGTGCCAGTAGTATAGGGGCAGGGAAAAATTCACCCCTCCACTTT
-	-	TRBV4-1	TRBJ2-6	CASSQVVGGSGANVLTF	TGCGCCAGCAGCCAAGTTGTCGGGGGTTCTGGGGCCAACGTCCTGACTTTC
-	-	TRBV6-4	TRBJ2-2	CASSDDFGGQVSTGELFF	TGTGCCAGCAGTGACGACTTCGGGGGGCAAGTGAGCACCGGGGAGCTGTTTTTT
-	few	TRBV4-3	TRBJ2-3	CASSQNSLLSTDTQYF	TGCGCCAGCAGCCAAAACAGCCTCCTCTCCACAGATACGCAGTATTTT
-	-	TRBV19	TRBJ2-3	CASRFGAGRTDTQYF	TGTGCCAGTAGGTTTGGGGCGGGAAGGACAGATACGCAGTATTTT
TRBD1	-	TRBV10-3	TRBJ2-7	CAISPGQAYEQYF	TGTGCCATTTCCCCCGGACAGGCCTACGAGCAGTACTTC
TRBD1	-	TRBV4-2	TRBJ1-2	CASSQEDRGEGGYTF	TGTGCCAGCAGCCAAGAAGACAGGGGAGAGGGGGGCTACACCTTC
TRBD1	-	TRBV7-9	TRBJ2-2	CASSPPRDRVNTGELFF	TGTGCCAGCAGCCCCCCCCGGGACAGGGTGAACACCGGGGAGCTGTTTTTT
-	-	TRBV3-1/TRBV3-2	TRBJ2-1	CASSQDPLASVGEQFF	TGTGCCAGCAGCCAAGATCCCCTAGCGTCCGTAGGTGAGCAGTTCTTC
-	-	TRBV10-3	TRBJ1-2	CAISESGGDYGYTF	TGTGCCATCAGTGAGTCTGGGGGGGACTATGGCTACACCTTC
-	-	TRBV24-1	TRBJ1-2	CATSDGGSSGGYTF	TGTGCCACCAGTGATGGGGGCAGTTCTGGAGGCTACACCTTC
TRBD2	-	TRBV7-9	TRBJ2-3	CASSPGGDTQYF	TGTGCCAGCAGCCCGGGGGGGGATACGCAGTATTTT
-	-	TRBV19	TRBJ2-7	CASSTNALPYEQYF	TGTGCCAGTAGTACTAACGCCCTCCCCTACGAGCAGTACTTC
-	-	TRBV3-1/TRBV3-2	TRBJ1-5	CASSQEGGLQHF	TGTGCCAGCAGCCAAGAAGGAGGCCTACAGCATTTT
TRBD1	-	TRBV28	TRBJ2-3	CASSFGTGLTSTDTQYF	TGTGCCAGCAGTTTCGGGACAGGGCTAACTAGCACAGATACGCAGTATTTT
-	-	TRBV7-2	TRBJ2-3	CASSLALTSPAEQYF	TGTGCCAGCAGCTTAGCCTTGACTTCCCCCGCGGAGCAGTATTTT
-	-	TRBV5-4	TRBJ1-6	CASRLRSGGDPYNSPLHF	TGTGCCAGCAGATTGAGGTCCGGGGGGGACCCCTATAATTCACCCCTCCACTTT
-	-	TRBV29-1	TRBJ2-2	CSVPRDTPRTGELFF	TGCAGCGTTCCCCGGGACACCCCGAGAACCGGGGAGCTGTTTTTT